A selection of T cell receptor beta chains follows, all from one sample in a study of shared clonotypes between healthy human individuals. Profiled with immunoSEQ multiplex PCR; TCRdb holds only in-frame clones, not every one. The sample holds roughly 2,000,000 clones, approximately 92% seen once. Source material: naive CD8+ T cells from PBMCs. The receptors stem from a man younger than 30 in good health. Some clones in this sample may be carry-over from other donors' samples. Both conserved end residues are part of each CDR3. The order of the fields is CDR3 length, D gene, V gene, clone size, J gene, CDR3 DNA, CDR3 protein. A D gene is named only where the DNA matches it firmly. Some rows have no size entry. The others give once, few or many, or a class for an expanded clone.

14	TRBD1	TRBV5-1	.	TRBJ1-2	TGCGCCAGCACCCAAGGGACAGGGCTCTATGGCTACACCTTC	CASTQGTGLYGYTF
15	TRBD1	TRBV7-2	once	TRBJ1-1	TGTGCCAGCAGCTCCGGACAGGGACAGAACACTGAAGCTTTCTTT	CASSSGQGQNTEAFF
15	.	TRBV18	few	TRBJ2-7	TGTGCCAGCTCACCGGGGGGCCACCTCGAGCGGGAGCAGTACTTC	CASSPGGHLEREQYF
15	TRBD2	TRBV5-1	once	TRBJ2-3	TGCGCCAGCAGCGCGACGGCTAGCGGGAGGGATACGCAGTATTTT	CASSATASGRDTQYF
16	TRBD1	TRBV5-6	.	TRBJ2-7	TGTGCCAGCAGCGCGTTCCGGGACAGCCACTCCTACGAGCAGTACTTC	CASSAFRDSHSYEQYF
18	TRBD2	TRBV15	.	TRBJ2-4	TGTGCCACCAGCAGAGAAGGTAGCGGGAGGGGGGACAAAAACATTCAGTACTTC	CATSREGSGRGDKNIQYF
15	.	TRBV28	.	TRBJ2-3	TGTGCCAGCAGCCGAACTTTGGGAGCTAGGGATACGCAGTATTTT	CASSRTLGARDTQYF
15	.	TRBV13	.	TRBJ2-3	TGTGCCAGCAGCAACCCGGGCAGAGCAGAAGATACGCAGTATTTT	CASSNPGRAEDTQYF
15	.	TRBV6-1	.	TRBJ1-1	TGTGCCAGCAGTCTAGGACAATGGTTGAACACTGAAGCTTTCTTT	CASSLGQWLNTEAFF
19	TRBD2	TRBV9	once	TRBJ2-2	TGTGCCAGCAGCGTAGGAGGGCTAGCGGGGCGGCCGAACACCGGGGAGCTGTTTTTT	CASSVGGLAGRPNTGELFF